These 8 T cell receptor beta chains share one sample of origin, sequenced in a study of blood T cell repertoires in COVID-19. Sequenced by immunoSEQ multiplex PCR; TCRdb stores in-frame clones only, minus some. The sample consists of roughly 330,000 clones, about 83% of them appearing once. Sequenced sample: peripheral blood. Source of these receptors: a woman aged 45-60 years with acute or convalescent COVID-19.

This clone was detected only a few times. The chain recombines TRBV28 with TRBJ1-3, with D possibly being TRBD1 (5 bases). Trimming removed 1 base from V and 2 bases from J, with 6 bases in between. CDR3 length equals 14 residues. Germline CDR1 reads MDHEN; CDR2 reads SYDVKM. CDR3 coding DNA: TGTGCCAGCAGTTTATCGGGGGCTGGAAACACCATATATTTT. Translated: CASSLSGAGNTIYF.

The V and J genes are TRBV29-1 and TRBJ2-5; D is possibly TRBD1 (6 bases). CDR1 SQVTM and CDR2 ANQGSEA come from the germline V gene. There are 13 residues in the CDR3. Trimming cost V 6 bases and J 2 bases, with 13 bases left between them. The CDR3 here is CSVERTDQETQYF. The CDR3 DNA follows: TGCAGCGTGGAACGGACAGATCAAGAGACCCAGTACTTC.

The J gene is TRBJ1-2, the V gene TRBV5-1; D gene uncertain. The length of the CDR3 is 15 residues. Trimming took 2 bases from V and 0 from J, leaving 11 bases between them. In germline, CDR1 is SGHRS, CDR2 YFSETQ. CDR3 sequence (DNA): TGCGCCAGCAGCTTTGGGCCGAAAGCTAACTATGGCTACACCTTC. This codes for CASSFGPKANYGYTF.

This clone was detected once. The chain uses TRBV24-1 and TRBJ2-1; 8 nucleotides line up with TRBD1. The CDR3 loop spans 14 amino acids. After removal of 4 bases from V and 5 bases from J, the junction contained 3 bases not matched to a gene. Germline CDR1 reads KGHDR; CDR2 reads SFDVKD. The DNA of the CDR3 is TGTGCCACCAGTGACGCGGGACAGGACAATGAGCAGTTCTTC. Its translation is CATSDAGQDNEQFF.

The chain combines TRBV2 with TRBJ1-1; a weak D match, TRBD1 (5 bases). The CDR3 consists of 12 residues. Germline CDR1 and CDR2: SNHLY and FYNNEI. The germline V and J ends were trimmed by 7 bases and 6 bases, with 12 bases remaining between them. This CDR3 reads CASNLGRSEAFF. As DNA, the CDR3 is TGTGCCAGCAATTTGGGGCGCTCTGAAGCTTTCTTT.

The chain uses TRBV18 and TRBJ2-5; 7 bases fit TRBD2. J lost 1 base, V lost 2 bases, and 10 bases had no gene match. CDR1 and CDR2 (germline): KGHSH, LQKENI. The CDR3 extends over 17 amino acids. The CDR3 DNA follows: TGTGCCAGCTCACCAGTTGCCCCGGGGGGTAGCCAAGAGACCCAGTACTTC. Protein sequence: CASSPVAPGGSQETQYF.

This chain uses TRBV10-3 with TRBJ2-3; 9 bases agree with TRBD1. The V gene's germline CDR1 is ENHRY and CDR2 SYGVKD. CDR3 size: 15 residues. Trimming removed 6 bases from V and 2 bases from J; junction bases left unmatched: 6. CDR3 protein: CAIRWGTGLTDTQYF. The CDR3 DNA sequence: TGTGCCATCAGATGGGGGACAGGGCTCACAGATACGCAGTATTTT.

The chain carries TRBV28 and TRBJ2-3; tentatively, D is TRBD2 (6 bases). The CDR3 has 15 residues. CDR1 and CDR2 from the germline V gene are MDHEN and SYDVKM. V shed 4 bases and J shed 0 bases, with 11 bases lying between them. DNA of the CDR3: TGTGCCAGCAGTTCGGGGGAAGTTAGCACAGATACGCAGTATTTT. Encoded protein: CASSSGEVSTDTQYF.